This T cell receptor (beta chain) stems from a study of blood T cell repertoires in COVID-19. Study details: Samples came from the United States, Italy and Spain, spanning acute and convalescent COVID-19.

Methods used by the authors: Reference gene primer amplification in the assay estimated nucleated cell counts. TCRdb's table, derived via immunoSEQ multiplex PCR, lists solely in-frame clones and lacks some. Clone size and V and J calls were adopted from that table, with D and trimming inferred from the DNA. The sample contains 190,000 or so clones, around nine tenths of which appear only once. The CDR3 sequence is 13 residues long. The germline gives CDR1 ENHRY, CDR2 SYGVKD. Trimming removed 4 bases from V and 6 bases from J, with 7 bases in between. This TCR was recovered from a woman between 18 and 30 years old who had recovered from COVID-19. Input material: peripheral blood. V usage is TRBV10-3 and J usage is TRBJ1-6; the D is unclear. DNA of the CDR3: TGTGCCATCAGTGCGACGGGTAATTCACCCCTCCACTTT. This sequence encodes CAISATGNSPLHF.